The rows below give T cell receptor beta chains drawn from one sample of a study of Graves' ophthalmopathy and Graves' hyperthyroidism. MiXCR, run by TCRdb on the multiplex PCR reads, gives a single entry per CDR3 protein. There are roughly 420,000 distinct CDR3 sequences in the sample; around 21% occur only once, and 2.5% to 3.5% lies in the top ten. The sequencing input was peripheral blood. These receptors were taken from a woman in her late teens or twenties with stable Graves' hyperthyroidism. Both conserved end residues are part of each CDR3.

j_call | v_call | cdr3_aa
TRBJ2-7 | TRBV6-1 | CASSDRDRGVEQYF
TRBJ1-2 | TRBV12-3/TRBV12-4 | CASSSISSNYGYTF
TRBJ1-6 | TRBV6-1 | CASSDTGADSPLHF
TRBJ1-2 | TRBV19 | CASSMMRTGGDTF
TRBJ2-7 | TRBV12-3/TRBV12-4 | CASSGGHSYEQYF
TRBJ2-5 | TRBV6-2/TRBV6-3 | CASSYRLAGVEETQYF
TRBJ1-1 | TRBV12-3/TRBV12-4 | CASRELTGKDTEAFF
TRBJ1-5 | TRBV30 | CAWSTGLKPQHF
TRBJ1-1 | TRBV7-8 | CASSLYRGGNTEASF
TRBJ2-7 | TRBV20-1 | CSARFTGSYEQYF
TRBJ1-5 | TRBV6-5 | CASSLRPPGLNQPQHF
TRBJ2-7 | TRBV30 | CAWREASYEQYF
TRBJ1-2 | TRBV12-3/TRBV12-4 | CASSLDSAGLGYGYTF
TRBJ2-7 | TRBV7-7 | CASSESAGDYFYEQYF
TRBJ2-7 | TRBV6-1 | CATSPRNYEQYF